The source of this T cell receptor beta chain is a study of T cells in Graves' hyperthyroidism and ophthalmopathy. The wider study: Peripheral blood was secured at the point of initial diagnosis, before any treatment.

Regions amplified from RNA transcripts were the TCR beta CDR3 regions. A first-round RT-PCR of the TCR CDR3 used the HTBI primer set. TCRdb re-called the multiplex PCR reads with MiXCR, one entry per CDR3 protein. The sample yields fewer than 800,000 distinct CDR3 sequences, less than 20% seen once. Across 18 months, stable Graves' hyperthyroidism was marked by no progression to ophthalmopathy. The CDR3 spans 15 residues. Germline V gives CDR1 MNHNS, CDR2 SASEGT. V lost 4 bases and J 4 bases, leaving 14 bases between the germline ends. Study findings and constraints: It was a median about 7.1 months before onset that the model predicted ophthalmopathy.

This clonotype was seen many times. Its cognate antigen is unknown. The V call is TRBV6-1, the J call TRBJ1-5; D might be TRBD1 (5 bases). The sequenced sample consisted of blood. This clonotype originated in a man between 18 and 35 years old with Graves' hyperthyroidism. Here the CDR3 DNA reads TGTGCCAGCAGTGGCCGGGGATCAGGGAATCAGCCCCAGCATTTT. Translation gives CASSGRGSGNQPQHF.